These 15 T cell receptor beta chains came from one sample sequenced in a study of T cell repertoires in cytomegalovirus infection. TCRdb itself ran the reads through MiXCR, one entry per CDR3 protein. The table shows about 230,000 distinct CDR3 sequences, with roughly 22% occurring only once. The specimen sequenced was CD8+ T cells from PBMCs. The source is a human donor in good health (CMV status not recorded). Some clones in this sample may be carry-over from other donors' samples.

The chain has TRBV5-4 and TRBJ2-7; a weak D match, TRBD1 (7 bases). CDR3 size: 15 residues. Deletions cut 2 bases from V and 2 bases from J, with 14 bases between. Germline V lookup: CDR1 SGHNT, CDR2 YYREEE (reference sequence). The CDR3 sequence: CASSFQGGSTYEQYF. The CDR3 DNA sequence: TGTGCCAGCAGCTTCCAGGGGGGAAGTACCTACGAGCAGTACTTC.

The rearrangement uses TRBV7-6 and TRBJ1-5; D gene uncertain. Trimming cost V 2 bases and J 3 bases, with 5 bases left between them. The germline CDR1 and CDR2 sequences are SGHVS and FNYEAQ. There are 13 residues in the CDR3. The CDR3 region is CASSLNPNQPQHF. In DNA, the CDR3 is TGTGCCAGCAGCTTAAATCCCAATCAGCCCCAGCATTTT.

This sequence joins TRBV7-3 and TRBJ2-3; D perhaps matches TRBD1 (6 bases). The CDR3 loop spans 13 amino acids. V was trimmed by 5 bases and J by 10 bases, leaving 16 bases between them. CDR1 is SGHTA and CDR2 is FQGTGA in the germline V gene. CDR3 residues: CASSPPDSEPQYF. The CDR3 region has the DNA TGTGCCAGCAGCCCGCCGGACAGCGAACCGCAGTATTTT.

This clonotype was observed a few times. The chain has TRBV7-6 and TRBJ2-5; D possibly corresponds to TRBD1 (5 bases). Germline V gene lookup returns CDR1 SGHVS and CDR2 FNYEAQ. V was trimmed by 6 bases and J by 3 bases, leaving 11 bases between them. The CDR3 is made up of 13 amino acids. This chain's CDR3 is CASRVGVEETQYF. The CDR3 region has the DNA TGTGCCAGCAGGGTAGGGGTCGAAGAGACCCAGTACTTC.

This clonotype was seen more than once but under ten times. The V and J genes are TRBV6-2 or TRBV6-3 and TRBJ1-5; no definite D call. There are 13 residues in the CDR3. Trimming left V 7 bases short and J 2 bases short, with 9 bases between. Germline V CDR1 and CDR2: MNHEY, SVGEGT. In nucleotides, the CDR3 is TGTGCCAGCAACTCGGTCGGCAATCAGCCCCAGCATTTT. Translation: CASNSVGNQPQHF.

V gene TRBV6-2 or TRBV6-3 combines with J gene TRBJ2-7; D remains unclear. Germline V gene data show CDR1 as MNHEY and CDR2 as SVGEGT. The CDR3 sequence is 12 residues long. V was clipped by 5 bases and J by 2 bases, with 7 bases between them. In DNA form, the CDR3 reads TGTGCCAGCAGTACGGCAGCCTACGAGCAGTACTTC. Its translation: CASSTAAYEQYF.

This clonotype was recorded many times. The chain couples TRBV7-8 to TRBJ2-3, with 8 bases fitting TRBD1. The CDR3 contains 18 residues. Germline-derived CDR1 and CDR2 are SGHVS and FQNEAQ. V was clipped by 5 bases and J by 2 bases; unmatched bases: 15. CDR3 residues: CASSADGLTGDYTDTQYF. The CDR3 nucleotides read TGTGCCAGCAGCGCTGACGGGTTGACAGGGGATTACACAGATACGCAGTATTTT.

There are a few counts of this clonotype. V usage is TRBV28 and J usage is TRBJ2-7; 10 positions match TRBD1. The CDR3 has 15 residues. V was clipped by 7 bases and J by 2 bases; unmatched bases: 8. Germline CDR1 reads MDHEN; CDR2 reads SYDVKM. CDR3 in amino acids: CASTPTGGEPYEQYF. The CDR3 DNA follows: TGTGCCAGCACCCCGACAGGGGGCGAACCCTACGAGCAGTACTTC.

This chain joins TRBV6-5 and TRBJ2-2; no reliable D call. Per germline, CDR1 MNHEY and CDR2 SVGAGI. Trimming stripped 3 bases from V and 4 bases from J, with 6 bases between. The CDR3 spans 13 residues. In DNA form, the CDR3 reads TGTGCCAGCAGTTATATAGCCACCGGGGAGCTGTTTTTT. Amino acids: CASSYIATGELFF.

In the case of this clonotype: A much more abundant neighbour one base away suggests this may be a read error. The chain joins TRBV7-2 to TRBJ2-3; D may be TRBD1 (6 bases). The CDR3 totals 15 residues. Germline V lookup: CDR1 SGHTA, CDR2 FQGNSA. The DNA for the CDR3 is TGTGCCAACAGCCCTGGGACACTCAGCACAGATACGCAGTATTTT. It encodes CANSPGTLSTDTQYF.

By frequency in the sample, this clonotype is medium-sized. This sequence joins TRBV7-2 and TRBJ2-1; TRBD2 might be the D (7 bases). The CDR3 sequence is 14 residues long. V gave up 3 bases and J gave up 7 bases, with 13 bases separating them. The germline V gene encodes CDR1 SGHTA and CDR2 FQGNSA. This chain's CDR3 is CASSFGGGMNEQFF. In nucleotides, the CDR3 is TGTGCCAGCAGCTTTGGGGGGGGCATGAATGAGCAGTTCTTC.

Details on this clonotype: A much larger clone differs by one base, so this may be a read error. The gene calls are TRBV12-3 or TRBV12-4 and TRBJ2-1; D remains ambiguous. This CDR3 is built from 12 residues. V gave up 3 bases and J gave up 7 bases, with 7 bases separating them. CDR3: CASSFPWNEQFF. CDR3 bases: TGTGCCAGCAGTTTCCCCTGGAATGAGCAGTTCTTC.

The chain joins TRBV2 to TRBJ1-3; D remains ambiguous. Germline V gene lookup returns CDR1 SNHLY and CDR2 FYNNEI. CDR3 length: 14 amino acids. With 6 bases removed from V and 0 bases from J, the gap between germline ends came to 9 bases. The CDR3 loop is CASSDVHSGNTIYF. The CDR3 DNA reads as TGTGCCAGCAGCGACGTTCACTCTGGAAACACCATATATTTT.

This clonotype has more than one count but fewer than ten. The chain links TRBV7-9 to TRBJ2-7; perhaps TRBD1 as D (5 bases). Germline V gives CDR1 SEHNR, CDR2 FQNEAQ (reference sequence). The CDR3 is 14 amino acids. Trimming removed 8 bases at V and 2 bases at J, with 16 bases between. The chain's CDR3 is CASVQTETTYEQYF. CDR3 DNA: TGTGCCAGCGTCCAGACAGAGACCACCTACGAGCAGTACTTC. Filled out from reference TRBV7-9 and TRBJ2-7, the complete variable domain reads DTGVSQNPRHKITKRGQNVTFRCDPISEHNRLYWYRQTLGQGPEFLTYFQNEAQLEKSRLLSDRFSAERPKGSFSTLEIQRTEQGDSAMYLCASVQTETTYEQYFGPGTRLTVT.

This chain uses TRBV4-1 with TRBJ1-1; D call uncertain. Per germline, CDR1 MGHRA and CDR2 YSYEKL. CDR3 length: 15 residues. With 1 base removed from V and 0 bases from J, the gap between germline ends came to 9 bases. This CDR3 reads CASSQGAVMNTEAFF. DNA for the CDR3: TGCGCCAGCAGCCAAGGGGCAGTTATGAACACTGAAGCTTTCTTT.